Sequencing of this T cell receptor (beta chain) was carried out in a study of blood T cell repertoires in COVID-19. Study-level background: PBMCs, B-cell-depleted T cells, or T cells provided the cDNA or gDNA that made up the material.

In germline, CDR1 is SEHNR, CDR2 FQNEAQ (reference sequence). The CDR3 consists of 12 residues. The V gene end was trimmed by 11 bases and the J gene end by 8 bases; junction bases not matched to a gene: 10. Profiled with immunoSEQ multiplex PCR; TCRdb holds only in-frame clones, not every one. The top ten hold roughly 5.4% of the sample, which has 110,000 to 150,000 clones, 70% to 90% seen once. This chain uses TRBV7-9 with TRBJ1-2; 8 nucleotides line up with TRBD1. The receptor comes from a human donor in a cohort sampled during active COVID-19. Source material: peripheral blood. Written as DNA, the CDR3 is TGTGCCCAGGGGGCCCCTATTATAGGCTACACCTTC. Amino acids: CAQGAPIIGYTF.